The 14 T cell receptor beta chains in this list originate from one sample, sequenced in a study of T cell changes during pregnancy in multiple sclerosis (dated by TCRdb to the late 2010s). Library generation was performed with the immunoSEQ multiplex PCR assay. TCRdb's version of the immuneACCESS table is confined to in-frame rearrangements and falls short of the full clone set. An unresolved V gene accounts for under half of the shortfall where checked; the remainder is of unknown origin. The sample includes roughly 30,000 clones, with approximately 90% observed a single time. The ten most abundant clones make up around 4% of the sample. This sample comprised CD8+ T cells from peripheral blood mononuclear cells, obtained in the second trimester of pregnancy. The receptors shown here come from a female donor with multiple sclerosis, enrolled in a pregnancy study.

The chain carries TRBV6-4 and TRBJ2-5, with TRBD2 matching over 14 bases. The V gene's germline CDR1 is MRHNA and CDR2 SNTAGT. CDR3 length equals 16 residues. Trimming removed 5 bases from V and 2 bases from J; junction bases left unmatched: 4. CDR3: CASSSTSGGGQETQYF. The CDR3 DNA reads TGTGCCAGCAGTTCGACTAGCGGGGGGGGGCAAGAGACCCAGTACTTC.

The V call is TRBV6-5, the J call TRBJ2-1; D unclear. V gave up 11 bases and J gave up 4 bases, with 3 bases separating them. Germline CDR1 reads MNHEY; CDR2 reads SVGAGI. This CDR3 region has 9 residues. In nucleotides, the CDR3 is TGTGCCCCGTACAATGAGCAGTTCTTC. Translated: CAPYNEQFF.

The V and J genes are TRBV15 and TRBJ2-1, with D perhaps matching TRBD2 (5 bases). Germline V gene sequence: CDR1 LNHNV, CDR2 YYDKDF (reference sequence). V was shortened by 3 bases and J by 7 bases, with 16 bases between the two germline ends. The CDR3 loop spans 15 amino acids. The CDR3 region has the DNA TGTGCCACCAGCAGCGGCGGGTTTCACTCGAATGAGCAGTTCTTC. Translated, it gives CATSSGGFHSNEQFF.

The rearrangement uses TRBV5-4 and TRBJ2-7, with unresolved D. Germline V gene data show CDR1 as SGHNT and CDR2 as YYREEE (reference sequence). This CDR3 is 12 amino acids long. The V gene lost 4 bases and the J gene lost 7 bases, with 12 bases spanning the gap. In nucleotides, the CDR3 is TGTGCCAGCAGCCAAAACCTACAGGAGCAGTACTTC. It encodes CASSQNLQEQYF.

The CDR3 coding sequence is TGCGCCAGCAGCCAAGAAGCTAGCCCGGAGACCCAGTACTTC. Amino acid sequence: CASSQEASPETQYF. The J gene is TRBJ2-5, the V gene TRBV4-1; D perhaps matches TRBD2 (5 bases). V dropped 0 bases and J dropped 5 bases, with 10 bases sitting between them. Germline V gene data show CDR1 as MGHRA and CDR2 as YSYEKL. There are 14 residues in the CDR3.

The chain couples TRBV2 to TRBJ1-1, with a tentative D call TRBD1 (5 bases). Trimming took off 7 bases at V and 5 bases at J, with 20 bases between the two ends. The CDR3 covers 15 residues. The germline V gene has CDR1 SNHLY and CDR2 FYNNEI. The CDR3 protein is CASNPTRNQGTEAFF. The CDR3 DNA follows: TGTGCCAGCAATCCGACGAGGAATCAGGGTACTGAAGCTTTCTTT.

The chain has TRBV5-1 and TRBJ2-7; TRBD2 might be the D (6 bases). The CDR3 is made up of 15 amino acids. Deletions cut 5 bases from V and 2 bases from J, with 17 bases between. In germline, CDR1 is SGHRS, CDR2 YFSETQ. The CDR3 reads CASSSLGLLAYEQYF. CDR3 nucleotides: TGCGCCAGCAGTTCCCTGGGACTCTTAGCCTACGAGCAGTACTTC. The complete variable domain, with remaining parts taken from reference TRBV5-1 and TRBJ2-7, reads KAGVTQTPRYLIKTRGQQVTLSCSPISGHRSVSWYQQTPGQGLQFLFEYFSETQRNKGNFPGRFSGRQFSNSRSEMNVSTLELGDSALYLCASSSLGLLAYEQYFGPGTRLTVT.

CDR3 nucleotides: TGTGCCATCAGGCGAGGGGGGACTACGTACCAAGAGACCCAGTACTTC. Encoded protein: CAIRRGGTTYQETQYF. This sequence joins TRBV10-3 and TRBJ2-5, with D perhaps TRBD2 (7 bases). CDR3 length: 16 amino acids. Germline CDR1 reads ENHRY; CDR2 reads SYGVKD. With 6 bases removed from V and 0 bases from J, the gap between germline ends came to 17 bases.

This clone appeared a single time. This sequence joins TRBV9 and TRBJ1-2; 9 bases align to TRBD1. Trimming at V came to 4 bases and at J to 2 bases, leaving 3 bases not matched to a gene. Germline CDR1 SGDLS, CDR2 YYNGEE. The CDR3 contains 14 residues. CDR3 sequence reads: CASSLGTGNYGYTF. The CDR3 DNA is TGTGCCAGCAGCCTGGGGACAGGGAACTATGGCTACACCTTC.

V usage is TRBV18 and J usage is TRBJ2-7, with D unclear. V lost 2 bases, J lost 0 bases, and 14 bases lay in between. The length of the CDR3 is 16 residues. Per germline, CDR1 KGHSH and CDR2 LQKENI. The CDR3 sequence is CASSPERIASSYEQYF. CDR3 bases: TGTGCCAGCTCACCAGAGAGGATCGCTAGCTCCTACGAGCAGTACTTC.

The J gene is TRBJ1-4, the V gene TRBV4-1; D unclear. The CDR3 runs 17 residues. Germline CDR1 reads MGHRA; CDR2 reads YSYEKL. V lost 1 base and J lost 0, with 12 bases in between. Here the CDR3 reads CASSQGARLATNEKLFF. CDR3 coding DNA: TGCGCCAGCAGCCAAGGGGCCAGACTAGCAACTAATGAAAAACTGTTTTTT.

The chain recombines TRBV5-4 with TRBJ2-1; a possible D gene is TRBD2 (6 bases). This CDR3 comprises 18 residues. Germline V CDR1 and CDR2: SGHNT, YYREEE (reference sequence). The ends were cut back, 4 bases at V and 0 bases at J, with 20 bases in the middle. Written as DNA, the CDR3 is TGTGCCAGCAGCAGTCCTCCGCTAGCGTCAGGCTCCTACAATGAGCAGTTCTTC. As protein: CASSSPPLASGSYNEQFF.

CDR3: CASSLLNVARRGHTDTQYF. For the CDR3, the DNA is TGTGCCAGCAGTTTATTGAATGTAGCCCGACGAGGGCACACAGATACGCAGTATTTT. The rearrangement links TRBV28 to TRBJ2-3, with D possibly TRBD2 on 5 matching bases. The V gene's germline CDR1 is MDHEN and CDR2 SYDVKM. The CDR3 totals 19 residues. Trimming pared 1 base from V and 2 bases from J, leaving 22 bases between.

The chain has TRBV11-2 and TRBJ2-7; 10 bases map to TRBD2. There are 14 residues in the CDR3. The V gene end was trimmed by 7 bases and the J gene end by 4 bases; junction bases not matched to a gene: 7. Per the germline V gene, CDR1 is SGHAT and CDR2 is FQNNGV. The CDR3 loop is CASTASGSMYEQYF. The CDR3 DNA is TGTGCCAGCACCGCTAGCGGGAGCATGTACGAGCAGTACTTC.